One and the same sample provided the 24 T cell receptor beta chains below, sequenced in a study of T-cell reconstitution after alpha-beta-depleted transplantation in children. Construction of the TCRbeta library involved unique molecular identifiers. Via MiXCR, TCRdb re-called the PCR reads, giving one row per CDR3 protein. The table shows some 220,000 distinct CDR3 sequences, with 8% to 10% occurring only once. The specimen was PBMCs from the stem cell graft donor, collected from the stem cell graft. The origin of the receptors is a human donor who donated a stem cell graft to a child with acute lymphoblastic leukemia.

This clonotype was counted ten times or more. This chain links TRBV29-1 with TRBJ2-1; 9 bases fit TRBD1. Germline-derived CDR1 and CDR2 are SQVTM and ANQGSEA. Germline trimming cut 4 bases from V and 4 bases from J; bases unmatched to any gene: 8. The CDR3 length is 15 residues. The CDR3 is CSVGRGQGPYNEQFF. The CDR3 nucleotides are TGCAGCGTTGGCCGAGGACAGGGGCCGTACAATGAGCAGTTCTTC.

This chain uses TRBV5-5 with TRBJ2-1; perhaps TRBD2 as D (6 bases). Trimming left V 1 base short and J 6 bases short, with 20 bases between. This CDR3 region has 17 residues. The germline gives CDR1 SGHKS, CDR2 YYEKEE (reference sequence). The CDR3 sequence: CASSLFWTILGGNEQFF. DNA of the CDR3: TGTGCCAGCAGCTTGTTCTGGACTATCCTGGGGGGCAATGAGCAGTTCTTC.

As for this clonotype: This may stem from a read error, because a much larger clone lies one nucleotide away. The rearrangement uses TRBV10-3 and TRBJ1-2; D possibly corresponds to TRBD1 (5 bases). The germline CDR1 and CDR2 sequences are ENHRY and SYGVKD. V lost 1 base and J lost 2, with 17 bases in between. The CDR3 spans 17 residues. CDR3 protein: CAISELFGAGINYGYTF. In nucleotides, the CDR3 is TGTGCCATCAGTGAGTTATTTGGGGCAGGGATCAACTATGGCTACACCTTC.

This clonotype has only a few counts. V gene TRBV7-9 combines with J gene TRBJ1-1; 7 bases align to TRBD1. Germline assignment: CDR1 SEHNR and CDR2 FQNEAQ (reference sequence). V lost 4 bases and J lost 5; bases outside the gene matches: 7. There are 14 residues in the CDR3. CDR3 bases: TGTGCCAGCAGCTCGACAGGGTCGTATACTGAAGCTTTCTTT. Translation: CASSSTGSYTEAFF.

This clonotype was found a few times. The chain employs TRBV27 and TRBJ2-7; 7 nucleotides align to TRBD2. CDR3 size: 15 residues. The V segment lost 2 bases and the J segment 0 bases; nucleotides outside the gene matches: 4. Germline V gene sequence: CDR1 MNHEY, CDR2 SMNVEV (reference sequence). The CDR3 spells CASSLSSGASYEQYF. Here the CDR3 DNA reads TGTGCCAGCAGTTTAAGCAGCGGGGCCTCCTACGAGCAGTACTTC.

This clonotype has at least ten counts. V gene TRBV20-1 combines with J gene TRBJ2-1; TRBD2 agrees at 9 bases. The trim removed 6 bases at V and 3 bases at J, leaving 6 bases unmatched. In germline, CDR1 is DFQATT, CDR2 SNEGSKA (reference sequence). This CDR3 comprises 14 residues. The chain's CDR3 is CSARTTSGYNEQFF. The CDR3 nucleotides are TGCAGTGCAAGGACGACTAGCGGCTACAATGAGCAGTTCTTC.

The chain uses TRBV19 and TRBJ1-2; no reliable D call. Germline V gene sequence: CDR1 LNHDA, CDR2 SQIVND (reference sequence). V was cut by 1 base and J by 1 base, with 7 bases left in between. CDR3 size: 14 residues. CDR3 in DNA: TGTGCCAGTAGTATAGGACCCGATAACTATGGCTACACCTTC. Its protein product is CASSIGPDNYGYTF.

For the CDR3, the DNA is TGTGCCAGCAGTTTAATTGTAAGCGGGGGTAATGAGCAGTTCTTC. Amino acids: CASSLIVSGGNEQFF. J is TRBJ2-1 and V is TRBV12-3 or TRBV12-4; TRBD2 matches 8 bases. Trimming took 2 bases from V and 7 from J; bases not matched to a gene: 7. The CDR3 contains 15 residues.

This clonotype has just one count. The chain combines TRBV9 with TRBJ1-3, with D uncertain. V lost 4 bases and J 0 bases, leaving 11 bases between the germline ends. The CDR3 length is 15 residues. CDR1 and CDR2 from the germline V gene are SGDLS and YYNGEE. The DNA for the CDR3 is TGTGCCAGCAGCAATACCGCAAGCTCTGGAAACACCATATATTTT. Translation: CASSNTASSGNTIYF.

The chain joins TRBV7-2 to TRBJ2-7, with 11 bases that match TRBD2. The CDR3 contains 16 residues. With V trimmed by 1 base and J by 0 bases, 2 bases remained unmatched. CDR1 SGHTA and CDR2 FQGNSA come from the germline V gene. The chain's CDR3 is CASSLELAGASYEQYF. Here the CDR3 DNA reads TGTGCCAGCAGCTTAGAACTAGCGGGGGCCTCCTACGAGCAGTACTTC.

This clonotype appeared a few times. The rearrangement links TRBV27 to TRBJ2-7; possible D gene TRBD1, 7 bases. V shed 5 bases and J shed 1 base, with 15 bases lying between them. This CDR3 has 15 residues. Germline loops: CDR1 MNHEY, CDR2 SMNVEV (reference sequence). The CDR3 bases are TGTGCCAGCAGTCCTATGGGGGGACAGTCCTACGAGCAGTACTTC. Its translation: CASSPMGGQSYEQYF.

A few counts support this clonotype. This chain uses TRBV7-2 with TRBJ2-3; D may correspond to TRBD1 or TRBD2 (5 bases each). CDR1 and CDR2 from the germline V gene are SGHTA and FQGNSA. CDR3 length: 15 amino acids. V lost 2 bases, J lost 2 bases, and 11 bases lay in between. The CDR3 DNA reads TGTGCCAGCAGCTTAAAGGTGGGGGTCACAGATACGCAGTATTTT. It specifies CASSLKVGVTDTQYF.

The chain has TRBV6-1 and TRBJ2-3, with 8 positions matching TRBD2. The CDR3 is 16 residues long. Germline CDR1 MNHNS, CDR2 SASEGT. The V segment lost 4 bases and the J segment 2 bases; nucleotides outside the gene matches: 8. The CDR3 DNA reads as TGTGCCAGCAGTGCCGACGGGGGGGGTTACACAGATACGCAGTATTTT. Translating it yields CASSADGGGYTDTQYF.

This clonotype has a count of ten or more. The chain has TRBV27 and TRBJ2-2; 9 bases line up with TRBD2. CDR1 is MNHEY, CDR2 SMNVEV, per germline (reference sequence). This CDR3 contains 16 residues. J lost 3 bases, V lost 5 bases, and 7 bases had no gene match. In DNA, the CDR3 is TGTGCCAGCAGTATAGCGGGGGCATTGGACACCGGGGAGCTGTTTTTT. Its protein product is CASSIAGALDTGELFF.

This clonotype was counted at least ten times. The rearrangement links TRBV27 to TRBJ2-7; D is tentatively TRBD1 or TRBD2 (5 bases each). CDR3 length: 14 residues. CDR1 and CDR2 (germline): MNHEY, SMNVEV (reference sequence). Deletions cut 8 bases from V and 3 bases from J, with 17 bases between. Here the CDR3 reads CASAPRGASYEQYF. DNA of the CDR3: TGTGCCAGCGCCCCACGAGGGGCCAGCTACGAGCAGTACTTC.

This clonotype was seen at least ten times. This chain joins TRBV7-2 and TRBJ2-3; D is unresolved. V was trimmed by 0 bases and J by 5 bases, leaving 3 bases between them. Germline V gives CDR1 SGHTA, CDR2 FQGNSA. This CDR3 is built from 12 residues. In DNA, the CDR3 is TGTGCCAGCAGCTTAGCGGTAGATACGCAGTATTTT. This encodes CASSLAVDTQYF.

This clonotype was counted at least ten times. The chain joins TRBV5-1 to TRBJ2-1, with D perhaps TRBD1 (5 bases). The ends were cut back, 4 bases at V and 9 bases at J, with 8 bases in the middle. The length of the CDR3 is 11 residues. Per germline, CDR1 SGHRS and CDR2 YFSETQ. The CDR3 nucleotides are TGCGCCAGCAGCGGCAGGGTTGAGCAGTTCTTC. Translating gives CASSGRVEQFF. Full variable domain (remainder filled in from reference TRBV5-1 and TRBJ2-1): KAGVTQTPRYLIKTRGQQVTLSCSPISGHRSVSWYQQTPGQGLQFLFEYFSETQRNKGNFPGRFSGRQFSNSRSEMNVSTLELGDSALYLCASSGRVEQFFGPGTRLTVL.

This clonotype was seen a handful of times. This chain joins TRBV5-6 and TRBJ1-2; 9 bases align to TRBD1. From germline, CDR1 is SGHDT and CDR2 YYEEEE. This CDR3 is built from 15 residues. V trimming: 3 bases; J trimming: 4 bases; junction bases outside the gene matches: 7. The CDR3 region has the DNA TGTGCCAGCAGCTGGACCGGGGGACAGGGCTATGGCTACACCTTC. Amino acids: CASSWTGGQGYGYTF. The full variable domain, completed using reference TRBV5-6 and TRBJ1-2, is DAGVTQSPTHLIKTRGQQVTLRCSPKSGHDTVSWYQQALGQGPQFIFQYYEEEERQRGNFPDRFSGHQFPNYSSELNVNALLLGDSALYLCASSWTGGQGYGYTFGSGTRLTVV.

This clonotype was observed a few times. The V gene is TRBV7-9, the J gene TRBJ1-5; D may be TRBD1 (5 bases). The ends were cut back, 0 bases at V and 4 bases at J, with 10 bases in the middle. From germline, CDR1 is SEHNR and CDR2 FQNEAQ (reference sequence). The CDR3 runs 15 residues. The CDR3 is CASSLAGTENQPQHF. CDR3 DNA: TGTGCCAGCAGCTTAGCGGGGACCGAAAATCAGCCCCAGCATTTT.

V usage is TRBV20-1 and J usage is TRBJ2-7; possibly TRBD2 for D (6 bases). The germline CDR1 and CDR2 sequences are DFQATT and SNEGSKA (reference sequence). The CDR3 runs 13 residues. Trimming shortened V by 4 bases and J by 4 bases, and 14 bases separated the two germline ends. The CDR3 DNA is TGCAGTGCTATGGCTAGCGTGGGTTACGAGCAGTACTTC. Translation: CSAMASVGYEQYF.

V usage is TRBV5-1 and J usage is TRBJ2-5; 9 bases map to TRBD2. CDR1 SGHRS and CDR2 YFSETQ come from the germline V gene. CDR3 length: 16 residues. Trimming took 6 bases from V and 3 from J; bases not matched to a gene: 12. CDR3 sequence reads: CASTLMGRGGKETQYF. The CDR3 DNA reads TGCGCCAGCACCCTAATGGGGCGGGGGGGAAAAGAGACCCAGTACTTC.

The rearrangement uses TRBV11-2 and TRBJ2-3, with a possible D match to TRBD1 (6 bases). The CDR3 length is 15 residues. The V gene's germline CDR1 is SGHAT and CDR2 FQNNGV. Trimming pared 0 bases from V and 0 bases from J, leaving 7 bases between. CDR3 amino acids: CASSLDQGSTDTQYF. Here the CDR3 DNA reads TGTGCCAGCAGCTTAGATCAGGGGAGCACAGATACGCAGTATTTT.

This clonotype was seen a handful of times. The J gene is TRBJ2-7, the V gene TRBV5-1, with unresolved D. The CDR3 is 13 residues long. The germline CDR1 and CDR2 sequences are SGHRS and YFSETQ. Trimming removed 2 bases at V and 3 bases at J, with 9 bases between. CDR3 nucleotides: TGCGCCAGCAGCTTCGAGGCCAACTACGAGCAGTACTTC. Protein product: CASSFEANYEQYF.

This clonotype was observed at least ten times. The rearrangement uses TRBV5-5 and TRBJ1-6; weak D call: TRBD1 (6 bases). Trimming pared 3 bases from V and 6 bases from J, leaving 13 bases between. The CDR3 has 15 residues. Looked up from germline, CDR1 is SGHKS and CDR2 is YYEKEE (reference sequence). The CDR3 reads CASSWTALSNSPLHF. In nucleotides, the CDR3 is TGTGCCAGCAGCTGGACAGCACTGAGTAATTCACCCCTCCACTTT.